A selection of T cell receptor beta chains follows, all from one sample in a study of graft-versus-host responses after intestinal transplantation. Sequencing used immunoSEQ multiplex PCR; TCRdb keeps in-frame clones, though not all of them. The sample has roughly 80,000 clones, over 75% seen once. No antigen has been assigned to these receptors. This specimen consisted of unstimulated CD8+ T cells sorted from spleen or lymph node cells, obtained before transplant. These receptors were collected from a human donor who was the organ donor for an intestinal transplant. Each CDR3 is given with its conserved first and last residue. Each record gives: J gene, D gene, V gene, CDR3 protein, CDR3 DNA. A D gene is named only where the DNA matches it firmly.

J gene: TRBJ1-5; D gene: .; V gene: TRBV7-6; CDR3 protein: CASSLTSWQPQHF; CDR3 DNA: TGTGCCAGCAGCTTAACGAGTTGGCAGCCCCAGCATTTT
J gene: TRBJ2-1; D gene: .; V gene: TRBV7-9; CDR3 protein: CASSSPLNEQFF; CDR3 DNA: TGTGCCAGCAGCTCTCCGCTCAATGAGCAGTTCTTC
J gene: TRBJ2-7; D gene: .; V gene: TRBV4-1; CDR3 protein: CASSHFAGSYEQYF; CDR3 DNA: TGCGCCAGCAGCCATTTTGCAGGGTCATACGAGCAGTACTTC
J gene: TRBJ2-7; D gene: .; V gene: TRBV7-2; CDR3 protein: CASSSGQTDSAHYYEQYF; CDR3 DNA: TGTGCCAGCAGCTCCGGACAAACGGACTCGGCACACTATTACGAGCAGTACTTC
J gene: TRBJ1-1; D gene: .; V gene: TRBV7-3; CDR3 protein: CASSPTGLGNTEAFF; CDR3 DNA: TGTGCCAGCAGTCCTACAGGATTAGGGAACACTGAAGCTTTCTTT
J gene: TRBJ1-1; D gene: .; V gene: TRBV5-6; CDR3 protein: CASWGKMNTEAFF; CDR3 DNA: TGTGCCAGCTGGGGAAAAATGAACACTGAAGCTTTCTTT
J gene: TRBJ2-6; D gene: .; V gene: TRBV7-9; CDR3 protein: CASSPGAGANVLTF; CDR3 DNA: TGTGCCAGCAGTCCGGGGGCTGGGGCCAACGTCCTGACTTTC
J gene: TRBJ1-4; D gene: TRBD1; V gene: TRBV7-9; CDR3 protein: CASSPVTGGGEEKLFF; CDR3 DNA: TGTGCCAGCAGCCCAGTGACAGGGGGCGGGGAGGAAAAACTGTTTTTT
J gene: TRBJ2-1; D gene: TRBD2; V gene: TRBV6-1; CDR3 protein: CASSEGLAGGNEQFF; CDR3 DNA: TGTGCCAGCAGCGAAGGACTAGCGGGGGGCAATGAGCAGTTCTTC
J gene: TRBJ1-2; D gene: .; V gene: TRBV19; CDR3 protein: CASTARHLDYGYTF; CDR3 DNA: TGTGCCAGTACTGCGCGGCATCTCGACTATGGCTACACCTTC
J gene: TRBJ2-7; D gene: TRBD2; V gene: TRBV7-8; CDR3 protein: CASSLGTSGVAYEQYF; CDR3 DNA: TGTGCCAGCAGCTTAGGTACTAGCGGGGTCGCCTACGAGCAGTACTTC
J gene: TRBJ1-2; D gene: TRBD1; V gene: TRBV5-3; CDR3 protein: CARSLAGQVPNYGYTF; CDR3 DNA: TGTGCCAGAAGCTTGGCCGGACAGGTGCCTAACTATGGCTACACCTTC
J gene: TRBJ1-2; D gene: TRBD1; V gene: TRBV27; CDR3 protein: CASSLGQGTGYTF; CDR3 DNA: TGTGCCAGCAGTTTAGGACAGGGGACTGGCTACACCTTC
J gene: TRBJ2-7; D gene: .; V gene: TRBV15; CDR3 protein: CATSREGGVPYEQYF; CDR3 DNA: TGTGCCACCAGCAGAGAGGGTGGTGTACCCTACGAGCAGTACTTC
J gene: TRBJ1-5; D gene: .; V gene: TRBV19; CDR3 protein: CASSPDSHPNQPQHF; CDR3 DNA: TGTGCCAGTAGCCCGGACAGCCACCCTAATCAGCCCCAGCATTTT
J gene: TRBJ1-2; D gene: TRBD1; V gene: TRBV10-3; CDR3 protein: CAISESARGQYGYTF; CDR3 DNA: TGTGCCATCAGTGAGTCGGCCAGGGGGCAATATGGCTACACCTTC
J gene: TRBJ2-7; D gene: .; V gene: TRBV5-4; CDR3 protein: CASSLAGGASYEQYF; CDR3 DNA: TGTGCCAGCAGCTTGGCAGGGGGGGCCTCCTACGAGCAGTACTTC
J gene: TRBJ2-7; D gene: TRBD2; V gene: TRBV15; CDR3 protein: CATSESRLAGDLSYEQYF; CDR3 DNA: TGTGCCACCAGCGAGTCCCGCCTCGCGGGGGACCTCTCCTACGAGCAGTACTTC
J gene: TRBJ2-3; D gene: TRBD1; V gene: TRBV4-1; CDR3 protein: CASSQLGQGSTDTQYF; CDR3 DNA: TGCGCCAGCAGCCAATTGGGACAGGGATCCACAGATACGCAGTATTTT
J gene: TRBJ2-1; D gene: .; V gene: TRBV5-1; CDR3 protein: CASSLVWSEAIHEQFF; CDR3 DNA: TGCGCCAGCAGCTTGGTTTGGTCCGAGGCCATACATGAGCAGTTCTTC